The entry below gives a single T cell receptor beta chain sequence along with its context. Germline CDR1 SNHLY, CDR2 FYNNEI. The junction had 6 bases not matched to a gene; V was cut back by 6 bases and J by 6 bases. The CDR3 contains 14 residues. This sample is drawn from a study of blood T cell repertoires in COVID-19. Study-level information: COVID-19 samples from acute and convalescent phases originated in the United States, Italy and Spain. Nucleic acid was either cDNA or gDNA, and it came from T cells, B-cell-depleted T cells, or PBMCs.

Per the study methods: Reference gene primer amplification gave estimated nucleated cell counts. Only in-frame clones appear in the TCRdb table, and some are missing; sequencing was by immunoSEQ multiplex PCR. V and J calls and clone size are given by that table; D and trimming were obtained from the DNA. The sample includes about 120,000 clones, approximately 91% seen only once; the top ten take about 1.2%. The chain has TRBV2 and TRBJ1-5; 9 nucleotides agree with TRBD1. The receptor comes from a woman aged 80 or over with acute or convalescent COVID-19. Sequencing was performed on peripheral blood. The chain's CDR3 is CASRAGQGAQPQHF. The CDR3 DNA reads as TGTGCCAGCAGAGCGGGACAGGGTGCTCAGCCCCAGCATTTT.